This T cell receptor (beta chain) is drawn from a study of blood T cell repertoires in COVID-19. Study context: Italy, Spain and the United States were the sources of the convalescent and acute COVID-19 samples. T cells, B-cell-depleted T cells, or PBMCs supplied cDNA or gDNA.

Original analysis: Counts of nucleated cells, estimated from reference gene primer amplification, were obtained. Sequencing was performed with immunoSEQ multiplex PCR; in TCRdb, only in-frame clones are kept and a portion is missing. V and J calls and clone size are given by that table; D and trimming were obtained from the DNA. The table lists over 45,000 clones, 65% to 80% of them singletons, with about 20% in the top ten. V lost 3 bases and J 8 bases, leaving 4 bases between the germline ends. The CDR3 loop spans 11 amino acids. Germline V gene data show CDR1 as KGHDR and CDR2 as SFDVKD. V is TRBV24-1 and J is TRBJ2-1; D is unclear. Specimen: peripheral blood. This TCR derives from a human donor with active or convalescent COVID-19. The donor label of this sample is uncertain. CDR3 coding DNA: TGTGCCACCAGTGATACTGATGAGCAGTTCTTC. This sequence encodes CATSDTDEQFF.